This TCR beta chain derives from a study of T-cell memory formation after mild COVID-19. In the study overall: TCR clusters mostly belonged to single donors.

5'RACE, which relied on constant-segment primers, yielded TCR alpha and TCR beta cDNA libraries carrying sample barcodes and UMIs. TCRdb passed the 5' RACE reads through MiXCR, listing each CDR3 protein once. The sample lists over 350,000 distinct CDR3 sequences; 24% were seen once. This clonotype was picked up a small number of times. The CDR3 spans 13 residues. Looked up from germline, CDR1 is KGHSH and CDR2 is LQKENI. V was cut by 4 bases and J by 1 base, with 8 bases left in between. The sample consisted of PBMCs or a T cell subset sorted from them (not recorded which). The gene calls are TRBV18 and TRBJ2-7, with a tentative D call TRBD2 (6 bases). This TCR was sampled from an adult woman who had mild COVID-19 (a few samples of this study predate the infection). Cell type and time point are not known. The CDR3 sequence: CASSRAGSYEQYF. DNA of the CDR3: TGTGCCAGCTCACGTGCGGGGTCCTACGAGCAGTACTTC.